The clone carrying this T cell receptor beta chain is deemed large. Trimming cost V 6 bases and J 8 bases; bases outside gene matches: 10. The CDR3 loop spans 15 amino acids. Through MiXCR, TCRdb re-clonotyped the PCR reads. This table has thousands of clones, 28% appearing once. These data belong to a study of metastatic and nonmetastatic thyroid tumors. All patients reached thyroid surgery having received no treatment beforehand. The specimen was tumor tissue. The chain is built from TRBV12-3 or TRBV12-4 and TRBJ2-1; TRBD2 agrees at 10 bases. The clonotype was recovered from a male donor with papillary thyroid cancer or a benign thyroid nodule (not recorded which). Some clones in this sample may be carry-over from other donors' samples. The CDR3 loop reads CASSPSSGSPHEQFF. CDR3 in DNA: TGTGCCAGCAGCCCCTCTAGCGGGAGCCCCCATGAGCAGTTCTTC.